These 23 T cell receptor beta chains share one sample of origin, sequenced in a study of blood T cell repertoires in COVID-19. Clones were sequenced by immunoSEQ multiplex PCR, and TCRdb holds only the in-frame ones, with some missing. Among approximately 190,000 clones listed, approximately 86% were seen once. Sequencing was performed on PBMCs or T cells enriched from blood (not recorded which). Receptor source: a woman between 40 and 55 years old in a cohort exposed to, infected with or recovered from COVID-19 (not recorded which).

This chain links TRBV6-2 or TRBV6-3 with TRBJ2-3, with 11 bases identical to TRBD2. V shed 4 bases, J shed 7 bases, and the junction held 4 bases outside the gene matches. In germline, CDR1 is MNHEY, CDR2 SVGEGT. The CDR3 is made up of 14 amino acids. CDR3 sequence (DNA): TGTGCCAGCAGTTTTAGCGGGGGGGCAAATACGCAGTATTTT. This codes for CASSFSGGANTQYF.

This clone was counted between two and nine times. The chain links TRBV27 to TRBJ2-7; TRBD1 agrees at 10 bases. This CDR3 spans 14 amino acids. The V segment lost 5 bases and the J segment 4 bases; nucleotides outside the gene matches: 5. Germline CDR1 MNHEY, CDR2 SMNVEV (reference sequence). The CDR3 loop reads CASSHKDRGYEQYF. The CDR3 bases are TGTGCCAGCAGTCACAAGGACAGGGGGTACGAGCAGTACTTC.

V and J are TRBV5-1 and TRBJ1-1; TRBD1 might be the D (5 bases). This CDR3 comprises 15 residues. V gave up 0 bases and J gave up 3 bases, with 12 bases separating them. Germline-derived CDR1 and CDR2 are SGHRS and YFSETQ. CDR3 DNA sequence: TGCGCCAGCAGCTTGGGAGCAGGGCCAGACACTGAAGCTTTCTTT. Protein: CASSLGAGPDTEAFF.

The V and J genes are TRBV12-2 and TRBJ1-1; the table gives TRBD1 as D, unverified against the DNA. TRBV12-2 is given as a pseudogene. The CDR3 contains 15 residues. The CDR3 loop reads CASRLVLAGGTEAFF. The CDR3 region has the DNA TGTGCAAGTCGCTTAGTCTTGGCAGGGGGCACTGAAGCTTTCTTT.

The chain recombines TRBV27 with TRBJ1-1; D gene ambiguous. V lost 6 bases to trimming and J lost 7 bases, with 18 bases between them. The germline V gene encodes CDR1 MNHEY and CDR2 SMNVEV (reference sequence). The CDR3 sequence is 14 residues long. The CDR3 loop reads CASSGLYLSHEAFF. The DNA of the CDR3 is TGTGCCAGCAGCGGGTTATATTTATCCCATGAAGCTTTCTTT.

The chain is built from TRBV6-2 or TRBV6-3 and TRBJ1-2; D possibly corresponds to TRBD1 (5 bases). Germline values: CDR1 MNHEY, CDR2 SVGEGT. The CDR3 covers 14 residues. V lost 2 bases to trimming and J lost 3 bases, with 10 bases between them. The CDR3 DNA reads TGTGCCAGCAGTTACAGGCGCAGGGACTATGGCTACACCTTC. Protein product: CASSYRRRDYGYTF.

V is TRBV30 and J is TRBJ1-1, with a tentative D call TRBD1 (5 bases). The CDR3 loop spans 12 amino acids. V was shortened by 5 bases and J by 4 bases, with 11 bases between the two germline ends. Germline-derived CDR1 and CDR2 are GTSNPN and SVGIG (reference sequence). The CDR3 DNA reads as TGTGCCTGGTCAGGGAATCCCACTGAAGCTTTCTTT. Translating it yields CAWSGNPTEAFF.

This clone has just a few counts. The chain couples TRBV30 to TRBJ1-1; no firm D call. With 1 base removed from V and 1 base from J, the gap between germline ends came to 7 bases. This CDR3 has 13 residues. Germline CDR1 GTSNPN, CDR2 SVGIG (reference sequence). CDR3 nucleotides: TGTGCCTGGAGTGCGTCGGGGAACACTGAAGCTTTCTTT. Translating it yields CAWSASGNTEAFF.

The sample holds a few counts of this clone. The CDR3 coding sequence is TGCGCCAGCAGCCCCCGGCCGGGGACTGCCTACGAGCAGTACTTC. Translated: CASSPRPGTAYEQYF. The genes are TRBV4-1 and TRBJ2-7; D is possibly TRBD2 (6 bases). Trimming took 4 bases from V and 2 from J, leaving 15 bases between them. The CDR3 loop spans 15 amino acids. Germline lookup yields CDR1 MGHRA and CDR2 YSYEKL.

Here the CDR3 reads CASSLYEGTASYEQYF. CDR3 bases: TGTGCCAGCAGCTTGTACGAGGGAACGGCTTCCTACGAGCAGTACTTC. The rearrangement joins TRBV7-2 to TRBJ2-7; a possible D gene is TRBD2 (5 bases). Germline CDR1 is SGHTA and CDR2 is FQGNSA. Trimming pared 3 bases from V and 1 base from J, leaving 16 bases between. This CDR3 is 16 amino acids long.

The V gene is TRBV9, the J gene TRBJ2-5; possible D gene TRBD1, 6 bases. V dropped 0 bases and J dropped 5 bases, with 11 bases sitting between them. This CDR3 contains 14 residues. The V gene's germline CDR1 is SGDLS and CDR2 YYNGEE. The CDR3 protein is CASSVAGRGETQYF. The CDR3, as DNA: TGTGCCAGCAGCGTAGCTGGCAGGGGTGAGACCCAGTACTTC.

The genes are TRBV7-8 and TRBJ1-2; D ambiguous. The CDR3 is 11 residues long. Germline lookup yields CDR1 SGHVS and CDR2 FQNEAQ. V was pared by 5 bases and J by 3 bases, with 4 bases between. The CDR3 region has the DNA TGTGCCAGCAGCCCCGACTATGGCTACACCTTC. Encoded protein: CASSPDYGYTF.

In DNA, the CDR3 is TGTGCCAGCAGCTCGATGAGGGTAAACACAGATACGCAGTATTTT. The encoded protein is CASSSMRVNTDTQYF. The chain uses TRBV13 and TRBJ2-3, with D possibly matching TRBD2 (5 bases). Germline V gives CDR1 PRHDT, CDR2 FYEKMQ (reference sequence). Trimming stripped 4 bases from V and 2 bases from J, with 13 bases between. This CDR3 has 15 residues.

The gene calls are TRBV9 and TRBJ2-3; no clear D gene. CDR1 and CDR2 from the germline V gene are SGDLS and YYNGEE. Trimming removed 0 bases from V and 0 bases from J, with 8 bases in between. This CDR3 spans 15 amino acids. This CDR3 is CASSVVAFSTDTQYF. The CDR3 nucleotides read TGTGCCAGCAGCGTAGTTGCGTTTAGCACAGATACGCAGTATTTT.

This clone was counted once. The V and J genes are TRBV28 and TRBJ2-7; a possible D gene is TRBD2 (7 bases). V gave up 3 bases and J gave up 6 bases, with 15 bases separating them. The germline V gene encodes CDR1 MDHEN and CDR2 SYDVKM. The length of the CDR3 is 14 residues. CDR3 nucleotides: TGTGCCAGCAGTTTGCGGGGGCAGGGCGCCGAGCAGTACTTC. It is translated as CASSLRGQGAEQYF.

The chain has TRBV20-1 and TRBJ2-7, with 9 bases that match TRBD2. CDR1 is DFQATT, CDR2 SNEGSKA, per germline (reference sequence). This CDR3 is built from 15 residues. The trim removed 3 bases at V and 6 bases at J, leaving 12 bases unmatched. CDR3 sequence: CSASKPSGDQLEQYF. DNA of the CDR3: TGCAGTGCTAGTAAGCCTAGCGGGGACCAGCTCGAGCAGTACTTC.

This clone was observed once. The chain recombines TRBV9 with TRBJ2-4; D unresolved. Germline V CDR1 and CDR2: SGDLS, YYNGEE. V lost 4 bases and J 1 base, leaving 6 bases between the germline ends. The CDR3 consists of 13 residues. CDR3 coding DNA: TGTGCCAGCAGCCCGGTTGCCAAAAACATTCAGTACTTC. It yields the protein CASSPVAKNIQYF.

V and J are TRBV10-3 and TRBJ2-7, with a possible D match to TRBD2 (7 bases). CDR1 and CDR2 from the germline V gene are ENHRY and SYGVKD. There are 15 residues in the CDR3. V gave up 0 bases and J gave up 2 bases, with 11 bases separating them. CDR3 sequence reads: CAISESGGGPYEQYF. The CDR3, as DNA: TGTGCCATCAGTGAGTCGGGGGGGGGCCCCTACGAGCAGTACTTC.

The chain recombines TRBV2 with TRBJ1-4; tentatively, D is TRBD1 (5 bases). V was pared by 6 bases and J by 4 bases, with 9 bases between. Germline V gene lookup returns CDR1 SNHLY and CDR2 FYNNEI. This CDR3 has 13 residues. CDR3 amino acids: CASRTVRNEKLFF. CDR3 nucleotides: TGTGCCAGCAGGACAGTTCGTAATGAAAAACTGTTTTTT.

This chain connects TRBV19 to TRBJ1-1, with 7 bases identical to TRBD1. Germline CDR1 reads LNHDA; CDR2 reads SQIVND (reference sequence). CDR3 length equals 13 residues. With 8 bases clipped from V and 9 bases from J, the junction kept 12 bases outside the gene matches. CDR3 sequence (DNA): TGTGCCAGTCGAGATAGGGGGCTCAGGAAAGCTTTCTTT. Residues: CASRDRGLRKAFF.

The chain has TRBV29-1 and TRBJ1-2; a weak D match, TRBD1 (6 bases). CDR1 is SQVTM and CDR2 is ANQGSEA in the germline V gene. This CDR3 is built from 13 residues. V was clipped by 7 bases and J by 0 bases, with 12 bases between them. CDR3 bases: TGCAGCGCCCGGGACATAGCTAACTATGGCTACACCTTC. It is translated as CSARDIANYGYTF.

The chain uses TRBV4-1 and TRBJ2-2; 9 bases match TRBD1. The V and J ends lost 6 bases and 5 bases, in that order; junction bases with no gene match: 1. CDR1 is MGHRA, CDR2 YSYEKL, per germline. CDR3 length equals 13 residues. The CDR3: CASRDRGTGELFF. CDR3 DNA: TGCGCCAGCAGGGACAGGGGAACCGGGGAGCTGTTTTTT.

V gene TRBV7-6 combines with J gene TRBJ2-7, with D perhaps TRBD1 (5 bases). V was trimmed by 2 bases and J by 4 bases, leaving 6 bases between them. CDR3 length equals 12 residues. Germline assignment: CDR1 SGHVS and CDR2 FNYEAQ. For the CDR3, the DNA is TGTGCCAGCAGCTTAAGGGGATACGAGCAGTACTTC. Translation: CASSLRGYEQYF.